This T cell receptor beta chain was profiled in a study of molecular identifiers for immune sequencing clone quantification. Sequencing libraries of naive CD8 cells derived from roughly 20,000 to 1,000,000 sorted cells with 10%, 30% or 50% RNA. This clonotype has a count of ten or more. Germline is not matched at one junction end, which may reflect a read error. Preparation of the bulk TCR libraries relied on previously described methods and listed TCR primers. TCRdb independently ran MiXCR on the PCR reads; one entry per CDR3 protein. The sample lists about 500,000 distinct CDR3 sequences; 20% to 25% were seen once. CDR1 is MNHNY, CDR2 SVGAGI, per germline (reference sequence). The CDR3 spans 11 residues.

The sequencing sample was made of naive CD8+ T cells from blood, with Jurkat cell RNA spiked in. The subset: FACS-sorted CD8+CD4-CCR7+CD45RA+ naive T cells. This clonotype was obtained from a human donor in good health. Some libraries in this study had Jurkat cell RNA spiked in. The chain links TRBV6-6 to TRBJ2-7; tentative D call: TRBD1 (6 bases). The CDR3 here is CASLGAGSLHF. In nucleotides, the CDR3 is TGTGCCAGCTTGGGGGCGGGCAGTTTACACTTC.